This passage covers 11 T cell receptor beta chains from one sample sequenced in a study of blood T cell repertoires in COVID-19. Using immunoSEQ multiplex PCR, the repertoire was profiled, and TCRdb retains in-frame clones only, with some absent. Of about 120,000 clones listed, 75% to 80% are singletons. The sample was peripheral blood. Source of these receptors: a woman older than 75 with active or convalescent COVID-19.

The V call is TRBV15, the J call TRBJ2-3; no clear D. CDR3 size: 13 residues. The germline V gene encodes CDR1 LNHNV and CDR2 YYDKDF (reference sequence). V was shortened by 0 bases and J by 9 bases, with 10 bases between the two germline ends. Written as DNA, the CDR3 is TGTGCCACCAGCAGAGATCTTGAGGCAACGCAGTATTTT. Translation gives CATSRDLEATQYF.

The chain employs TRBV28 and TRBJ2-7, with a tentative D call TRBD1 (5 bases). Deletions cut 8 bases from V and 3 bases from J, with 14 bases between. CDR1 and CDR2 from the germline V gene are MDHEN and SYDVKM. This CDR3 has 13 amino acids. The CDR3 sequence: CASQTGPVYEQYF. Here the CDR3 DNA reads TGTGCCAGCCAAACAGGCCCCGTCTACGAGCAGTACTTC.

This chain uses TRBV10-3 with TRBJ2-2; maybe TRBD1 (5 bases). The CDR3 runs to 16 residues. CDR1 is ENHRY, CDR2 SYGVKD, per germline. The ends were cut back, 0 bases at V and 0 bases at J, with 8 bases in the middle. In DNA form, the CDR3 reads TGTGCCATCAGTGAGTCGCGGACATCGAACACCGGGGAGCTGTTTTTT. It is translated as CAISESRTSNTGELFF.

The CDR3 sequence: CATSRDPSSGRPYIYNEQFF. The CDR3 region has the DNA TGTGCCACCAGCAGAGATCCGTCTAGCGGGAGGCCCTATATTTACAATGAGCAGTTCTTC. The chain combines TRBV15 with TRBJ2-1, with TRBD2 matching 11 bases. Germline CDR1 and CDR2: LNHNV and YYDKDF (reference sequence). V trimming: 0 bases; J trimming: 4 bases; junction bases outside the gene matches: 14. The CDR3 is 20 amino acids.

The chain is built from TRBV15 and TRBJ2-5; 10 bases are shared with TRBD2. With V trimmed by 4 bases and J by 0 bases, 8 bases remained unmatched. The V gene's germline CDR1 is LNHNV and CDR2 YYDKDF (reference sequence). The CDR3 loop spans 17 amino acids. As DNA, the CDR3 is TGTGCCACCAGCATCCCCTCAGCGGGAGGGTACCAAGAGACCCAGTACTTC. It translates to CATSIPSAGGYQETQYF.

The table lists this clone with a few counts. The chain uses TRBV5-8 and TRBJ2-2, with unresolved D. Germline CDR1 SGHTS, CDR2 YDEGEE. Deletions cut 1 base from V and 0 bases from J, with 10 bases between. The CDR3 runs 16 residues. CDR3 amino acids: CASSLYRTANTGELFF. DNA of the CDR3: TGTGCCAGCAGCTTGTACAGAACCGCGAACACCGGGGAGCTGTTTTTT.

The chain joins TRBV10-1 to TRBJ2-1; a weak D match, TRBD2 (5 bases). The CDR3 is made up of 15 amino acids. The V gene lost 2 bases and the J gene lost 6 bases, with 14 bases spanning the gap. Looked up from germline, CDR1 is WNHNN and CDR2 is SYGVQD (reference sequence). The CDR3 reads CASSESLAAINEQFF. The CDR3 region has the DNA TGCGCCAGCAGTGAGAGTCTAGCAGCTATCAATGAGCAGTTCTTC.

This clone occurred once. The genes are TRBV27 and TRBJ2-1; D might be TRBD2 (5 bases). The CDR3 contains 14 residues. Between the trimmed V and J ends, which lost 6 bases and 0 bases, there was a span of 9 bases. Germline CDR1 MNHEY, CDR2 SMNVEV (reference sequence). Written as DNA, the CDR3 is TGTGCCAGCAGGCCCAGCGGCTCCTACAATGAGCAGTTCTTC. Translation gives CASRPSGSYNEQFF.

The chain recombines TRBV9 with TRBJ2-2, with 7 bases lining up with TRBD2. The CDR3 runs 16 residues. Germline V gene lookup returns CDR1 SGDLS and CDR2 YYNGEE. Trimming cost V 1 base and J 3 bases; bases outside gene matches: 6. In nucleotides, the CDR3 is TGTGCCAGCAGCGTAAGGCCTAGCGGTTACACCGGGGAGCTGTTTTTT. It yields the protein CASSVRPSGYTGELFF.

The chain employs TRBV28 and TRBJ2-7; D call uncertain. CDR3 length: 13 amino acids. From germline, CDR1 is MDHEN and CDR2 SYDVKM. V was pared by 4 bases and J by 4 bases, with 11 bases between. The CDR3 reads CASSYLVAYEQYF. In nucleotides, the CDR3 is TGTGCCAGCAGTTACCTAGTTGCGTACGAGCAGTACTTC. The full variable domain, its missing parts supplied by reference TRBV28 and TRBJ2-7, is DVKVTQSSRYLVKRTGEKVFLECVQDMDHENMFWYRQDPGLGLRLIYFSYDVKMKEKGDIPEGYSVSREKKERFSLILESASTNQTSMYLCASSYLVAYEQYFGPGTRLTVT.

This clone has a handful of counts. The rearrangement links TRBV24-1 to TRBJ2-1; TRBD2 matches at 7 bases. J lost 9 bases, V lost 4 bases, and 14 bases had no gene match. The CDR3 has 16 residues. The germline V gene has CDR1 KGHDR and CDR2 SFDVKD. As DNA, the CDR3 is TGTGCCACCAGTGACCCCGTCCGCGGGAGACAAGGTGAGCAGTTCTTC. The encoded protein is CATSDPVRGRQGEQFF.